The 22 T cell receptor beta chains below were found in one sample sequenced in a study of cytomegalovirus exposure and HLA in healthy donors. 60 Vbeta and 13 Jbeta primers were used in PCR. Data came from immunoSEQ multiplex PCR; TCRdb stores just in-frame clones and leaves some out. The table shows approximately 76,000 clones, with 60% to 75% occurring only once. Sequenced: PBMCs. These TCRs come from a woman between 35 and 50 years old in good health and CMV-seropositive.

The chain joins TRBV5-1 to TRBJ2-3; 7 positions match TRBD2. The ends lost 7 bases at V and 5 bases at J; junction bases unmatched: 10. The CDR3 sequence is 14 residues long. Germline values: CDR1 SGHRS, CDR2 YFSETQ. The CDR3 spells CASAEAGAGDTQYF. CDR3 in DNA: TGCGCCAGCGCCGAGGCGGGAGCGGGAGATACGCAGTATTTT.

The V gene is TRBV19, the J gene TRBJ1-1; 7 bases fit TRBD1. There are 14 residues in the CDR3. Per the germline V gene, CDR1 is LNHDA and CDR2 is SQIVND (reference sequence). With 4 bases clipped from V and 4 bases from J, the junction kept 6 bases outside the gene matches. The CDR3 DNA reads TGTGCCAGTAGTAGACTCGACAGGGCCACTGAAGCTTTCTTT. Translating it yields CASSRLDRATEAFF.

This clone was counted between two and nine times. V usage is TRBV6-1 and J usage is TRBJ1-5; TRBD1 matches 7 bases. Germline-derived CDR1 and CDR2 are MNHNS and SASEGT. The ends lost 2 bases at V and 3 bases at J; junction bases unmatched: 4. The CDR3 is 15 amino acids. The CDR3 DNA reads TGTGCCAGCAGTGAATACAGGGGTTTCAATCAGCCCCAGCATTTT. This translates into CASSEYRGFNQPQHF.

There are a few counts of this clone. The gene calls are TRBV4-1 and TRBJ2-7, with TRBD1 matching 9 bases. The CDR3 runs to 17 residues. CDR1 MGHRA and CDR2 YSYEKL come from the germline V gene. Germline trimming cut 4 bases from V and 0 bases from J; bases unmatched to any gene: 10. The CDR3 sequence: CASSRGDRGTSSYEQYF. The CDR3 DNA reads as TGCGCCAGCAGCCGCGGAGACAGGGGGACGAGCTCCTACGAGCAGTACTTC.

The rearrangement links TRBV4-1 to TRBJ2-7; D gene uncertain. The CDR3 contains 15 residues. The germline gives CDR1 MGHRA, CDR2 YSYEKL. The V end lost 0 bases, the J end lost 7 bases, and 16 bases lay between the germline ends. The CDR3, as DNA: TGCGCCAGCAGCCAAGATCATAGTAGCTATCGGGAGCAGTACTTC. Translated, it gives CASSQDHSSYREQYF.

This clone was seen more than once but under ten times. V is TRBV6-5 and J is TRBJ1-5; 8 nucleotides line up with TRBD1. Per germline, CDR1 MNHEY and CDR2 SVGAGI. The CDR3 sequence is 15 residues long. The trim removed 2 bases at V and 4 bases at J, leaving 4 bases unmatched. The DNA for the CDR3 is TGTGCCAGCAGTTACGACCACAGGGGGAATCAGCCCCAGCATTTT. Its protein product is CASSYDHRGNQPQHF.

The chain recombines TRBV2 with TRBJ1-5, with 7 bases lining up with TRBD1. Losses at the gene ends were 5 bases for V and 1 base for J; bases not matched to a gene: 11. Germline lookup yields CDR1 SNHLY and CDR2 FYNNEI. The CDR3 is made up of 17 amino acids. The CDR3: CASSPTGVGVSNQPQHF. The CDR3 DNA reads TGTGCCAGCAGTCCCACAGGGGTTGGTGTCAGCAATCAGCCCCAGCATTTT.

The V and J genes are TRBV9 and TRBJ2-5; TRBD2 aligns across 9 bases. This CDR3 contains 15 residues. Germline V gene data show CDR1 as SGDLS and CDR2 as YYNGEE. The J segment lost 5 bases and the V segment lost 2 bases, leaving 7 bases of the junction unmatched. CDR3 amino acids: CASSVRASGTETQYF. The DNA of the CDR3 is TGTGCCAGCAGCGTTAGGGCTAGCGGGACGGAGACCCAGTACTTC.

This sequence joins TRBV7-2 and TRBJ2-1; 7 bases are a match to TRBD2. CDR1 SGHTA and CDR2 FQGNSA come from the germline V gene. The CDR3 spans 15 residues. J was trimmed by 2 bases and V by 3 bases; bases with no gene match: 4. As DNA, the CDR3 is TGTGCCAGCAGCTTGGCGGGGGATACCTACAATGAGCAGTTCTTC. Translated: CASSLAGDTYNEQFF.

The gene calls are TRBV12-2 and TRBJ2-5; the D segment call TRBD1 is taken from the table without a DNA check. TRBJ2-7 matches the DNA end more closely, so the J call is doubtful. TRBV12-2 is deemed a pseudogene. There are 16 residues in the CDR3. The CDR3, as DNA: TGTGCAAGTCGCCCGCCGGGACAGGGGGCTTCCTACGAGCAGTACTTC. Its translation is CASRPPGQGASYEQYF.

The chain combines TRBV5-1 with TRBJ1-1, with D possibly being TRBD1 (6 bases). This CDR3 is 17 amino acids long. V dropped 4 bases and J dropped 5 bases, with 24 bases sitting between them. Germline CDR1 is SGHRS and CDR2 is YFSETQ. The CDR3 loop reads CASSMIRDTEWRTEAFF. CDR3 coding DNA: TGCGCCAGCAGCATGATCCGGGACACGGAGTGGAGGACTGAAGCTTTCTTT.

The chain carries TRBV29-1 and TRBJ2-1, with 8 positions matching TRBD2. CDR3 length: 15 amino acids. Germline CDR1 is SQVTM and CDR2 is ANQGSEA. With 7 bases clipped from V and 6 bases from J, the junction kept 14 bases outside the gene matches. The CDR3, as DNA: TGCAGCGGGATTGGCGGGAGGCTGCTGGGCAATGAGCAGTTCTTC. Protein sequence: CSGIGGRLLGNEQFF.

The CDR3 sequence is CASSVGFRQAGSGETQYF. CDR3 in DNA: TGTGCCAGCAGCGTAGGGTTCCGTCAGGCAGGGTCAGGGGAGACCCAGTACTTC. This sequence joins TRBV9 and TRBJ2-5, with D perhaps matching TRBD1 (5 bases). The germline V and J ends were trimmed by 0 bases and 5 bases, with 23 bases remaining between them. Germline lookup yields CDR1 SGDLS and CDR2 YYNGEE. The CDR3 loop spans 18 amino acids.

Only a few counts were recorded for this clone. This chain links TRBV7-2 with TRBJ1-4; TRBD1 is a possible D gene (6 bases). V was pared by 1 base and J by 8 bases, with 20 bases between. This CDR3 is 17 amino acids long. Germline V gene lookup returns CDR1 SGHTA and CDR2 FQGNSA. The CDR3 DNA follows: TGTGCCAGCAGCTTAGAGGGGGGGGAGAGGCGGAGAGAAAAACTGTTTTTT. It translates to CASSLEGGERRREKLFF.

The rearrangement joins TRBV5-6 to TRBJ1-1; D possibly corresponds to TRBD1 (6 bases). Per germline, CDR1 SGHDT and CDR2 YYEEEE. This CDR3 has 12 amino acids. V lost 1 base and J 8 bases, leaving 9 bases between the germline ends. CDR3: CASSLRGTEAFF. In DNA, the CDR3 is TGTGCCAGCAGCTTGAGAGGGACAGAAGCTTTCTTT. Variable domain in full (rest from reference TRBV5-6 and TRBJ1-1): DAGVTQSPTHLIKTRGQQVTLRCSPKSGHDTVSWYQQALGQGPQFIFQYYEEEERQRGNFPDRFSGHQFPNYSSELNVNALLLGDSALYLCASSLRGTEAFFGQGTRLTVV.

This rearrangement joins TRBV30 to TRBJ2-3, with 7 positions matching TRBD2. Germline trimming cut 0 bases from V and 6 bases from J; bases unmatched to any gene: 6. Germline-derived CDR1 and CDR2 are GTSNPN and SVGIG (reference sequence). The CDR3 is 14 residues long. For the CDR3, the DNA is TGTGCCTGGAGTGTAGTACTAGCGTCGGATACGCAGTATTTT. As protein: CAWSVVLASDTQYF.

The chain recombines TRBV5-8 with TRBJ2-7; a possible D gene is TRBD1 (6 bases). The ends were cut back, 1 base at V and 2 bases at J, with 13 bases in the middle. The CDR3 has 15 residues. The germline CDR1 and CDR2 sequences are SGHTS and YDEGEE. CDR3 in amino acids: CASSLRGTRTYEQYF. The CDR3 coding sequence is TGTGCCAGCAGCTTGAGGGGGACAAGGACCTACGAGCAGTACTTC.

The gene calls are TRBV4-1 and TRBJ2-1; 9 bases are a match to TRBD1. After removal of 1 base from V and 7 bases from J, the junction contained 11 bases not matched to a gene. The CDR3 loop spans 17 amino acids. Germline CDR1 MGHRA, CDR2 YSYEKL. CDR3 DNA sequence: TGCGCCAGCAGCCAAGCCGGACAGGGGCTGATTTGGAATGAGCAGTTCTTC. Its protein is CASSQAGQGLIWNEQFF.

The V call is TRBV7-9, the J call TRBJ2-1, with unresolved D. CDR3 length: 11 amino acids. Germline CDR1 is SEHNR and CDR2 is FQNEAQ (reference sequence). Trimming took 5 bases from V and 7 from J, leaving 6 bases between them. CDR3 DNA: TGTGCCAGCAGCCCTAGGAATGAGCAGTTCTTC. This gives the protein CASSPRNEQFF.

This chain links TRBV5-1 with TRBJ2-2; 7 positions match TRBD1. The CDR3 spans 17 residues. Unmatched junction bases numbered 5, after V lost 0 bases and J lost 0 bases. Germline lookup yields CDR1 SGHRS and CDR2 YFSETQ. In DNA form, the CDR3 reads TGCGCCAGCAGCTTGGGGGGACAGACCCCGAACACCGGGGAGCTGTTTTTT. Translated: CASSLGGQTPNTGELFF. Together with reference TRBV5-1 and TRBJ2-2, the CDR3 gives the full variable domain: KAGVTQTPRYLIKTRGQQVTLSCSPISGHRSVSWYQQTPGQGLQFLFEYFSETQRNKGNFPGRFSGRQFSNSRSEMNVSTLELGDSALYLCASSLGGQTPNTGELFFGEGSRLTVL.

This clone appeared a few times. The chain links TRBV6-4 to TRBJ2-1, with D maybe TRBD2 (5 bases). Germline loops: CDR1 MRHNA, CDR2 SNTAGT. Deletions cut 2 bases from V and 6 bases from J, with 14 bases between. The CDR3 spans 15 residues. Here the CDR3 reads CASSDVWRGGNEQFF. The CDR3 DNA follows: TGTGCCAGCAGTGACGTTTGGAGAGGAGGCAATGAGCAGTTCTTC.

As to this clone: Its ends do not fully match the called genes, so a read error is possible. V usage is TRBV27 and J usage is TRBJ1-2, with D possibly TRBD1 on 6 matching bases. The CDR3 is made up of 13 amino acids. The germline CDR1 and CDR2 sequences are MNHEY and SMNVEV (reference sequence). The CDR3 nucleotides are TGTGCCAGCAGTTTTAGTGGGGGCCATGGCTACGCCTTC. Translation gives CASSFSGGHGYAF.